Included here is one T cell receptor beta chain sequence, with context. Its antigen is not yet known. Base-call qualities are not available, and no considerably larger clone is one nucleotide away. This sample stems from a study of cytomegalovirus exposure and HLA in healthy donors (dated by TCRdb to the late 2010s). Some background on the complete study: An earlier analysis of about 530 of the donors reported approximately 260 Gb of sequence data and 117 million unique TCR beta sequences obtained from about 179 million T cells. A separate validation cohort of 100 to 150 different subjects was used in addition to the 666-subject first cohort. To predict cytomegalovirus infection status, the study brought together high-throughput TCR immunosequencing, statistical association of individual TCRs with disease status, and machine learning. The T cell repertoires of 700 or so subjects were profiled by immunosequencing and related to cytomegalovirus serostatus. The number of donors typed differed by locus, with roughly 620-630 for A, B, C, DRB1 and DQB1, more than 500 for DQA1, 606 for DPA1, and around 430 for DPB1. A later analysis re-examined previously published TCR beta repertoires from roughly 720 donors and added high-resolution HLA genotyping to investigate patterns of TCR occurrence. Donor age, sex, ethnicity and CMV serostatus were collected together with the repertoire data. HLA typing included class I and class II loci at four-digit resolution. Roughly five DR-DQ haplotypes were treated as single units for association and clustering because of strong linkage in the cohort. In an earlier analysis of 587 of the donors, high-throughput TCR beta sequencing was used to judge whether each TCR beta V gene segment behaved as functional or pseudogenic. A later genetic analysis used genome-wide SNP genotypes for about three fifths of the 666 donors, treating that subset as a discovery cohort. An early release covering 500 to 750 HLA-typed donors comprised roughly 300 gigabases of sequencing data and around 85 million unique TCR sequences. Among 398 genotyped donors of the cohort, an average of approximately 240,000 unique TCR beta nucleotide sequences were sequenced per donor, about a sixth of them non-productive. The study aimed to test whether cataloging public T cell receptors could reveal signatures of past pathogen exposure. Of the roughly 430 genotyped donors, over 65% fell in the genetic ancestry cluster associated with self-reported Caucasian donors. Rather than drawing on any new phenotypic data, the later analysis identified candidate immune exposures from TCR beta sequences and the way those sequences occurred across donors. Every discovery cohort repertoire had been produced on one sequencing platform.

Unmatched junction bases come to 12, with V trimmed by 6 bases and J by 6 bases. In the germline V gene, CDR1 corresponds to SQVTM and CDR2 to ANQGSEA. Measured from the cysteine to the phenylalanine, the CDR3 is 15 residues long. Only CDR3 DNA remains: 45 bases, in frame from the first base. Libraries were built with the immunoSEQ multiplex PCR assay. The multiplex PCR relied on a mix of 60 forward primers for TCR Vbeta segments and 13 reverse primers for TCR Jbeta segments. A multiplex PCR assay on genomic DNA amplified the CDR3 region of rearranged TCR beta genes. Amplified TCR beta libraries were sequenced as 87-base-pair reads on the Illumina HiSeq System. Under the source paper's analysis protocol: A later analysis counted about 82 million unique TCR beta chains across the approximately 700 repertoires, and roughly 11 million of these chains were shared by at least two donors. A nearest-neighbor algorithm error-corrected the raw reads and collapsed the reads into unique sequences, merging closely related sequences to remove PCR and sequencing errors. CDR3 sequences were aligned to IMGT reference sequences to assign V, D and J gene segments. For a sequence to be retained, a match of at least six nucleotides was required to both a V gene segment and a J gene segment. Rearrangements were called productive when the CDR3 lacked stop codons and stayed in frame with V and J; all others were non-productive. Following IMGT convention, CDR3 was defined as the stretch from the second conserved V-encoded cysteine up to the conserved J-encoded phenylalanine. Sequences without an unambiguous match to a single V gene segment were excluded from the earlier analysis of approximately 560 of the donors. An earlier analysis of 587 of the donors called V segments functional above 56.7% productive rearrangements and segregating when the between-donor standard deviation exceeded 5%. A statistical classification framework was built to diagnose cytomegalovirus status from the catalog of TCR beta chain sequences. V and J gene assignment, in a later analysis, came from comparing TCR nucleotide sequences with IMGT/GENE-DB human TR gene sequences. In a later analysis, CDR3 sequences and most-parsimonious VDJ recombination scenarios were assigned using the TCRdist pipeline. A later analysis defined each TCR beta chain by its CDR3 amino acid sequence plus V-gene family, and excluded reads lacking a unique V-gene family. A later analysis removed over 500 highly shared, low-generation-probability nucleotide sequences to deal with suspected cross-contamination and a sequencing artifact. In a later analysis, a clonal expansion index for each public chain was calculated from normalized within-repertoire ranks of inferred template counts. A later analysis computed generation probabilities with a VDJ recombination model fitted to out-of-frame rearrangements, and checked the results against IGoR. Hypergeometric tests were used in a later analysis to score TCR-TCR, TCR-HLA and TCR-CMV co-occurrence, with a repertoire-size bias correction applied to the TCR pairs. A later analysis estimated false discovery rates by permuting HLA or CMV assignments 20 times. In a later analysis, co-occurring TCRs were grouped using DBSCAN, and TCRdist sequence similarity was added for clustering within HLA-allele-positive subsets. Repertoires with fewer than 30,000 or more than 120,000 public chains, plus five repertoires with anomalous nucleotide sharing, were excluded from co-occurrence clustering. What TCRdb holds here is the immuneACCESS table cut down to in-frame rearrangements. Part of the clones is not present; checked against another copy, under half of the missing clones reflect an unresolved V gene, and the others are unexplained. Clone size and V and J calls were adopted from that table, with D and trimming inferred from the DNA. This sample holds 180,000 or so clones; about 10% were observed only once. The ten most abundant clones make up 1% to 1.5% of the sample.

Overall study results and their limits: Roughly uniform sequencing depth across donors was assumed in presence/absence analyses, although this assumption may not hold. Across donors, most TCR sequences were observed very rarely, whereas some public TCRs were present in many individuals. In a later analysis, most CMV-associated TCR beta chains were found to appear HLA-restricted, with HLA associations seemingly driven largely by CMV exposure. In a later analysis, TCR association rates were found to vary across HLA loci, with the most associated TCRs seen for DRB1 alleles and the fewest for HLA-C alleles. Because counts were too low, more than 15 rarely observed V segments, including chromosome 9 orphons, were left out of the earlier analysis of 587 of the donors. A few of the identified cytomegalovirus-associated TCR beta chains were confirmed in vitro to be specific for cytomegalovirus antigens. The only immune exposure information available for the cohort was CMV serostatus. Compared with the approximately 670-donor mean, donors in an Asian-associated ancestry cluster had fewer N-insertions in productive TCRs, according to a later genetic analysis. In a later analysis, more than 15,000 TCR beta sequences were associated with specific HLA alleles at a false discovery rate of 0.05. Because HLA typing was unavailable for some donors at each locus, only the typed subset was used in association tests. In an earlier analysis of several hundred of the donors, most TCR beta V segments were observed in productive rearrangements about 90% or about 30% of the time, broadly matching IMGT annotations. Some IMGT-functional V segments, including TRBV6-2 and TRBV6-3, could not be told apart with the 87-base-pair reads, so those segments were excluded. Correlated functional status among segregating V segments might reflect linkage disequilibrium, but an unknown experimental factor could not be ruled out. The classifier was reported to diagnose cytomegalovirus status with high specificity and sensitivity in both the original and validation cohorts. Several of the top co-occurrence clusters appeared to be linked to parvovirus B19, influenza, CMV and Epstein-Barr virus, according to a later analysis. In this cohort, only TCR beta chains were sequenced, and detectable features were limited by the absence of alpha or paired-chain data. A further reported finding was that TCR beta sequences accurately predicted the HLA-A and HLA-B alleles for most subjects in the first cohort. In a later analysis, HLA-associated TCR beta chains were found to be more clonally expanded and to have lower generation probabilities than equally common non-associated chains. In a later genetic analysis, a missense DCLRE1C variant was associated with V-gene and J-gene trimming of TCR beta chains, and the association was replicated in an independent cohort. Assigning TCR associations to individual alleles was difficult when HLA alleles, especially DR and DQ, strongly co-occurred. It was suggested by the authors that the approach could potentially be generalized to other disease states and immunological phenotypes. The study listed 150 to 200 TCR beta chains as associated with cytomegalovirus. A cluster of highly shared sequence variants was judged likely to represent a technical artifact of the sequencing pipeline.

The cohort comprised 670 or so healthy bone marrow donors. At the time of sampling, every cohort member was nominally healthy, though immune exposures that went unrecorded were likely present. The donor was CMV seropositive and belonged to the group of more than 250 seropositive cohort members. A peripheral blood sample was provided by each donor, and peripheral blood mononuclear cells were used for TCR beta sequencing. The Qiagen DNeasy Blood Extraction Kit was used to extract genomic DNA from the blood cell samples. Recombination connected TRBV29-1 to TRBJ2-3, and TRBD1 aligns with 10 junction nucleotides. This receptor was obtained from a woman younger than 45 in good health and CMV-seropositive. Sequenced material: PBMCs. The nucleotides are TGCAGCGTCGGTTCCCGGGACAGGGGAGGGGATACGCAGTATTTT. This sequence encodes CSVGSRDRGGDTQYF.